This entry lists 13 T cell receptor beta chains sequenced from one sample in a study of blood T cell repertoires in COVID-19. Libraries were prepared by immunoSEQ multiplex PCR; TCRdb keeps only in-frame clonotypes and omits some of them. This table has a few hundred thousand clones, around four fifths appearing once. Source material: PBMCs or T cells enriched from blood (not recorded which). All receptors derive from a man aged 40-50 years who had recovered from COVID-19.

The table lists this clone with a count of one. This specimen includes other DNA sequences encoding the same CDR3. This rearrangement joins TRBV9 to TRBJ1-1, with 8 bases that match TRBD1. There are 14 residues in the CDR3. The germline gives CDR1 SGDLS, CDR2 YYNGEE. After removal of 3 bases from V and 1 base from J, the junction contained 2 bases not matched to a gene. CDR3 in amino acids: CASSEQGANTEAFF. The CDR3 nucleotides read TGTGCCAGCAGCGAGCAGGGGGCGAACACTGAAGCTTTCTTT.

This chain joins TRBV30 and TRBJ2-1; TRBD2 matches 12 bases. This CDR3 has 14 amino acids. CDR1 GTSNPN and CDR2 SVGIG come from the germline V gene (reference sequence). V was pared by 1 base and J by 6 bases, with 1 base of the junction left unmatched. In nucleotides, the CDR3 is TGTGCCTGGAGTGGGACTAGCGGGACCAATGAGCAGTTCTTC. Translation gives CAWSGTSGTNEQFF.

The genes are TRBV2 and TRBJ1-1, with a possible D match to TRBD1 (6 bases). The V end lost 6 bases, the J end lost 5 bases, and 16 bases lay between the germline ends. Germline CDR1 is SNHLY and CDR2 is FYNNEI. The CDR3 length is 14 residues. The CDR3, as DNA: TGTGCCAGCAGCGCCGAGCAGGGGATAACTGAAGCTTTCTTT. This codes for CASSAEQGITEAFF. Complete variable domain (other parts from reference TRBV2 and TRBJ1-1): EPEVTQTPSHQVTQMGQEVILRCVPISNHLYFYWYRQILGQKVEFLVSFYNNEISEKSEIFDDQFSVERPDGSNFTLKIRSTKLEDSAMYFCASSAEQGITEAFFGQGTRLTVV.

The chain is built from TRBV23-1 and TRBJ1-2, with TRBD1 as a possible D gene (5 bases). TRBV23-1 is an ORF for which the function is uncertain. The V gene lost 0 bases and the J gene lost 7 bases, with 24 bases spanning the gap. This CDR3 has 18 residues. The CDR3 nucleotides read TGCGCCAGCAGTCAATCGGGGCAGATAAAAACCCAAGGGGTTGGCTACACCTTC. Translated: CASSQSGQIKTQGVGYTF.

This clone was observed at least ten times. The chain carries TRBV9 and TRBJ1-1; 12 bases are shared with TRBD1. The CDR3 is made up of 14 amino acids. The J segment lost 8 bases and the V segment lost 3 bases, leaving 5 bases of the junction unmatched. Germline CDR1 is SGDLS and CDR2 is YYNGEE. For the CDR3, the DNA is TGTGCCAGCAGCGCGGGACAGGGGGCTATGGAAGCTTTCTTT. Translating it yields CASSAGQGAMEAFF.

This chain links TRBV19 with TRBJ1-1; 12 positions agree with TRBD1. This CDR3 region has 14 residues. Germline CDR1 reads LNHDA; CDR2 reads SQIVND (reference sequence). V was clipped by 6 bases and J by 4 bases; unmatched bases: 3. This CDR3 reads CASRGQGAGTEAFF. The CDR3 nucleotides are TGTGCCAGTAGGGGACAGGGGGCGGGCACTGAAGCTTTCTTT.

V gene TRBV7-2 combines with J gene TRBJ2-5; D unclear. The V and J ends lost 0 bases and 0 bases respectively, with 5 bases between them. CDR3 size: 14 residues. Germline-derived CDR1 and CDR2 are SGHTA and FQGNSA. The CDR3 DNA is TGTGCCAGCAGCTTAGCCAGATACCAAGAGACCCAGTACTTC. Protein: CASSLARYQETQYF.

CDR3 residues: CASSLRLRSYEQYF. The CDR3 nucleotides read TGTGCCAGCAGTTTGCGCCTTCGCTCCTACGAGCAGTACTTC. The chain combines TRBV28 with TRBJ2-7, with D hard to call. Germline CDR1 MDHEN, CDR2 SYDVKM. V lost 3 bases, J lost 0 bases, and 9 bases lay in between. The CDR3 contains 14 residues.

V gene TRBV11-2 combines with J gene TRBJ1-6, with 10 bases matching TRBD1. The CDR3 is made up of 16 amino acids. CDR1 and CDR2 from the germline V gene are SGHAT and FQNNGV. Trimming at V came to 0 bases and at J to 10 bases, leaving 6 bases not matched to a gene. The CDR3 protein is CASSLDRETGGSPLHF. The CDR3 DNA follows: TGTGCCAGCAGCTTAGATCGAGAGACAGGGGGCTCACCCCTCCACTTT.

This chain joins TRBV19 and TRBJ1-2, with D uncertain. CDR1 is LNHDA, CDR2 SQIVND, per germline (reference sequence). This CDR3 spans 14 amino acids. V was trimmed by 9 bases and J by 0 bases, leaving 14 bases between them. The CDR3 sequence is CASTPREANYGYTF. The CDR3 DNA sequence: TGTGCCAGCACCCCCCGAGAAGCTAACTATGGCTACACCTTC.

The rearrangement joins TRBV11-3 to TRBJ1-2, with 7 bases fitting TRBD1. V lost 4 bases, J lost 5 bases, and 16 bases stayed unmatched. The CDR3 totals 17 residues. Germline CDR1 and CDR2: SGHNT and YENEEA. The CDR3 DNA sequence: TGTGCCAGCAGCTCCATCTCAGGGGGGAGAAAATCATATGGCTACACCTTC. This sequence encodes CASSSISGGRKSYGYTF.

This clone was detected a few times. The chain carries TRBV2 and TRBJ2-5, with TRBD2 matching 11 bases. The CDR3 loop spans 16 amino acids. J gave up 1 base and V 6 bases, and 7 bases lay outside the gene matches. CDR1 SNHLY and CDR2 FYNNEI come from the germline V gene. DNA of the CDR3: TGTGCCAGCAGCTCCACCACTAGCGGGGGCCAAGAGACCCAGTACTTC. Protein: CASSSTTSGGQETQYF.

This chain joins TRBV27 and TRBJ1-1, with a weak D call TRBD1 (6 bases). Germline CDR1 MNHEY, CDR2 SMNVEV (reference sequence). CDR3 length: 15 residues. Trimming removed 3 bases from V and 6 bases from J, with 17 bases in between. DNA of the CDR3: TGTGCCAGCAGTTTCGTCAGGGGCTCGGTCGCTGAAGCTTTCTTT. This gives the protein CASSFVRGSVAEAFF.